This T cell receptor beta chain was observed in a study of shared clonotypes between healthy human individuals. Study background: The cohort comprised a couple of women and a few men. Their ages spanned 18 to 49 years.

The input for sorted-subset replicate PCRs was approximately 200 ng DNA, about 29,000 T cell genomes. Only in-frame clones appear in the TCRdb table, and some are missing; sequencing was by immunoSEQ multiplex PCR. The sample holds 1.5 million to 2.5 million clones, 85% to 95% seen once. CD45RO-negative CD8 cells positively selected for CCR7 made up the naive population, which excluded terminally differentiated effector memory CD45RA+ cells. Concerning this clone itself: The antigen remains undetermined.

The germline gives CDR1 MNHEY, CDR2 SVGAGI. CDR3 length equals 13 residues. The germline V and J ends were trimmed by 0 bases and 7 bases, with 7 bases remaining between them. General study findings and limits: Lower generation probabilities were found for non-shared clonotypes than for those shared by all four donors.

Sequenced material: naive CD8+ T cells sorted from blood. This TCR was recovered from a man younger than 35 in good health. This sequence joins TRBV6-5 and TRBJ1-5; the D is unclear. The CDR3 DNA sequence: TGTGCCAGCAGTTACTCGCCGGCCCAGCCCCAGCATTTT. Its translation: CASSYSPAQPQHF.